Below are 18 T cell receptor beta chains sequenced from a single sample in a study of T cells in localized non-small cell lung cancer. Data came from immunoSEQ multiplex PCR; TCRdb stores just in-frame clones and leaves some out. This sample has thousands of clones; approximately 25% occur once, and the top ten carry 7% to 8%. This specimen consisted of lung tumor tissue, obtained before any cancer treatment. These receptors were collected from a woman aged 35-75 years with stage I lung adenocarcinoma.

This clone was detected only once. The chain is built from TRBV19 and TRBJ1-2; perhaps TRBD1 as D (5 bases). Trimming took 10 bases from V and 3 from J, leaving 18 bases between them. The CDR3 contains 14 residues. In germline, CDR1 is LNHDA, CDR2 SQIVND (reference sequence). CDR3 protein: CATESGGRDYGYTF. In DNA, the CDR3 is TGTGCCACCGAATCGGGGGGACGCGACTATGGCTACACCTTC.

The chain carries TRBV2 and TRBJ1-2; TRBD1 aligns across 7 bases. CDR3 size: 13 residues. Trimming removed 3 bases from V and 7 bases from J; junction bases left unmatched: 5. The germline CDR1 and CDR2 sequences are SNHLY and FYNNEI. The CDR3 is CASSEAGGGGYTF. The CDR3 region has the DNA TGTGCCAGCAGTGAGGCAGGGGGAGGTGGCTACACCTTC.

In its sample, this clone was seen a few times. This chain uses TRBV5-1 with TRBJ2-5; tentative D call: TRBD2 (6 bases). CDR1 is SGHRS and CDR2 is YFSETQ in the germline V gene. CDR3 length: 15 residues. The V and J ends lost 4 bases and 4 bases respectively, with 17 bases between them. The CDR3 reads CASSPLAPGLETQYF. DNA for the CDR3: TGCGCCAGCAGCCCACTAGCACCGGGGTTAGAGACCCAGTACTTC. Complete variable domain (other parts from reference TRBV5-1 and TRBJ2-5): KAGVTQTPRYLIKTRGQQVTLSCSPISGHRSVSWYQQTPGQGLQFLFEYFSETQRNKGNFPGRFSGRQFSNSRSEMNVSTLELGDSALYLCASSPLAPGLETQYFGPGTRLLVL.

This clone ranks as medium-sized. V usage is TRBV11-3 and J usage is TRBJ2-7; a possible D gene is TRBD1 (6 bases). The CDR3 runs to 15 residues. Germline V gives CDR1 SGHNT, CDR2 YENEEA. Trimming took off 5 bases at V and 3 bases at J, with 17 bases between the two ends. CDR3 sequence reads: CASSPRVRTDYEQYF. The CDR3 bases are TGTGCCAGCAGCCCCAGGGTTAGGACAGACTACGAGCAGTACTTC.

The rearrangement uses TRBV25-1 and TRBJ1-1; D unresolved. V lost 3 bases and J lost 4, with 9 bases in between. Germline assignment: CDR1 MGHDK and CDR2 SYGVNS. The CDR3 is made up of 13 amino acids. As DNA, the CDR3 is TGTGCCAGCAGTGAGGGGTTGGGCACTGAAGCTTTCTTT. Its protein is CASSEGLGTEAFF.

This clone is medium-sized. This rearrangement joins TRBV28 to TRBJ1-6; a weak D match, TRBD1 (6 bases). Germline lookup yields CDR1 MDHEN and CDR2 SYDVKM. CDR3 length equals 14 residues. Trimming took 3 bases from V and 5 from J, leaving 8 bases between them. In DNA, the CDR3 is TGTGCCAGCAGTTTTAGGGGGGATAATTCACCCCTCCACTTT. This sequence encodes CASSFRGDNSPLHF.

The chain links TRBV19 to TRBJ1-6, with a tentative D call TRBD1 (5 bases). The CDR3 runs 14 residues. Germline lookup yields CDR1 LNHDA and CDR2 SQIVND (reference sequence). V gave up 5 bases and J gave up 10 bases, with 15 bases separating them. Here the CDR3 DNA reads TGTGCCAGTAGTTTAGGAGGGGCCTCGTCACCCCTCCACTTT. It specifies CASSLGGASSPLHF.

The V gene is TRBV11-3, the J gene TRBJ1-5; no reliable D call. This CDR3 contains 14 residues. V was cut by 2 bases and J by 0 bases, with 5 bases left in between. Per germline, CDR1 SGHNT and CDR2 YENEEA. The CDR3 sequence: CASSLTNSNQPQHF. CDR3 coding DNA: TGTGCCAGCAGCTTAACAAATAGCAATCAGCCCCAGCATTTT.

This clone is termed medium-sized. The chain couples TRBV11-3 to TRBJ2-7, with 7 bases matching TRBD1. CDR1 and CDR2 from the germline V gene are SGHNT and YENEEA. V lost 2 bases and J lost 5; bases outside the gene matches: 6. This CDR3 is 14 amino acids long. The CDR3 DNA is TGTGCCAGCAGCTTAAGGGGGCCGGACCACGAGCAGTACTTC. Translation: CASSLRGPDHEQYF.

A single count supports this clone. The chain is built from TRBV12-5 and TRBJ1-5; possibly TRBD1 for D (6 bases). The V gene lost 4 bases and the J gene lost 1 base, with 17 bases spanning the gap. The CDR3 has 17 amino acids. Germline CDR1 and CDR2: LGHNT and FRNRAP. This CDR3 reads CASGSGVGARSNQPQHF. The CDR3 coding sequence is TGTGCTAGTGGTTCAGGGGTGGGGGCGCGGAGCAATCAGCCCCAGCATTTT.

V usage is TRBV29-1 and J usage is TRBJ1-1; D is ambiguous. The CDR3 runs 12 residues. Deletions cut 5 bases from V and 9 bases from J, with 16 bases between. From germline, CDR1 is SQVTM and CDR2 ANQGSEA. The CDR3 is CSVNPRRAQAFF. The CDR3 DNA reads as TGCAGCGTTAACCCCCGGAGGGCGCAAGCTTTCTTT.

The rearrangement links TRBV14 to TRBJ2-3; unclear D gene. CDR3 size: 15 residues. The germline gives CDR1 SGHDN, CDR2 FVKESK. The V end was cut by 0 bases, the J end by 2 bases, with 9 bases between. DNA of the CDR3: TGTGCCAGCAGCCAAGAGGTCGATTACACAGATACGCAGTATTTT. This codes for CASSQEVDYTDTQYF.

This chain links TRBV28 with TRBJ1-5; no reliable D call. The V and J ends lost 5 bases and 3 bases respectively, with 14 bases between them. The CDR3 totals 15 residues. Germline-derived CDR1 and CDR2 are MDHEN and SYDVKM. DNA for the CDR3: TGTGCCAGCAGTCGCTCGGGCGGAATCAATCAGCCCCAGCATTTT. This encodes CASSRSGGINQPQHF. Variable domain in full (rest from reference TRBV28 and TRBJ1-5): DVKVTQSSRYLVKRTGEKVFLECVQDMDHENMFWYRQDPGLGLRLIYFSYDVKMKEKGDIPEGYSVSREKKERFSLILESASTNQTSMYLCASSRSGGINQPQHFGDGTRLSIL.

The gene calls are TRBV6-8 and TRBJ1-4; D gene uncertain. Germline assignment: CDR1 MNHGY and CDR2 SAAAGT. Trimming took 0 bases from V and 1 from J, leaving 9 bases between them. CDR3 length: 16 amino acids. CDR3 coding DNA: TGTGCCAGCAGTTACTCGTACGGGTTAACTAATGAAAAACTGTTTTTT. Its translation: CASSYSYGLTNEKLFF.

V usage is TRBV11-3 and J usage is TRBJ1-2; TRBD1 aligns across 10 bases. This CDR3 region has 15 residues. Looked up from germline, CDR1 is SGHNT and CDR2 is YENEEA. The ends lost 5 bases at V and 0 bases at J; junction bases unmatched: 3. The CDR3 region has the DNA TGTGCCAGCAGCCCGGGACAGGGGACTAACTATGGCTACACCTTC. Amino acid sequence: CASSPGQGTNYGYTF.

This clone was observed a handful of times. The gene calls are TRBV9 and TRBJ2-2; a possible D gene is TRBD1 (6 bases). Germline V gives CDR1 SGDLS, CDR2 YYNGEE. With 4 bases removed from V and 8 bases from J, the gap between germline ends came to 18 bases. The CDR3 length is 15 residues. CDR3 nucleotide sequence: TGTGCCAGCAGCTTATGGCTGGGGGCCCAAGGGGAGCTGTTTTTT. Translating it yields CASSLWLGAQGELFF.

The V gene is TRBV11-3, the J gene TRBJ2-2, with D maybe TRBD2 (6 bases). The CDR3 is 15 residues long. Trimming pared 5 bases from V and 5 bases from J, leaving 15 bases between. Germline V gene sequence: CDR1 SGHNT, CDR2 YENEEA. CDR3 residues: CASSHGLSGTGELFF. The CDR3 DNA is TGTGCCAGCAGCCACGGACTAAGTGGTACCGGGGAGCTGTTTTTT.

The sample holds a few counts of this clone. The V call is TRBV11-3, the J call TRBJ2-7; D is unresolved. This CDR3 region has 15 residues. V was cut by 5 bases and J by 1 base, with 15 bases left in between. Germline-derived CDR1 and CDR2 are SGHNT and YENEEA. The CDR3 DNA follows: TGTGCCAGCAGCCTAAGCTCCGGCGGTTCCTACGAGCAGTACTTC. This encodes CASSLSSGGSYEQYF.